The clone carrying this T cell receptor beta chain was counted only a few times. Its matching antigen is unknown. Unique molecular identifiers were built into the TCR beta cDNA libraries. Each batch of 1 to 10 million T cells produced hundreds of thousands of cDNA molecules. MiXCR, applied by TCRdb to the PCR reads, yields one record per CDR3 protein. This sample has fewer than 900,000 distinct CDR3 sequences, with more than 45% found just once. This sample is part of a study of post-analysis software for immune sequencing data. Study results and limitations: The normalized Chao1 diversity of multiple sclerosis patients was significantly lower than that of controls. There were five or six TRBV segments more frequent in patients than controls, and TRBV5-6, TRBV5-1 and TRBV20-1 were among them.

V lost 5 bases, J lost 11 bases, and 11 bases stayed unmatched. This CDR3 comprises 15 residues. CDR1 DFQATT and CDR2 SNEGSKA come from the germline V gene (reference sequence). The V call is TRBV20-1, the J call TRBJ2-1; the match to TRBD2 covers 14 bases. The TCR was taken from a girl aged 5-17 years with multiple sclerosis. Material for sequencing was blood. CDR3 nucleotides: TGCAGTGCTTCCACCGGGACTAGCGGGAGTAAGAAGCAGTTCTTC. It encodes CSASTGTSGSKKQFF.